This TCR beta chain was captured in a study of blood T cell repertoires in COVID-19. At the level of the study: Spain, Italy and the United States supplied samples that represented acute and convalescent COVID-19. In each case, the material was cDNA or gDNA derived from T cells, B-cell-depleted T cells, or PBMCs.

In the source study's methods: Reference gene primer amplification in the assay estimated nucleated cell counts. Assay: immunoSEQ multiplex PCR; the TCRdb copy retains only in-frame clones and omits some. That table furnishes V, J and clone size, whereas the DNA furnished D and trimming. The data contain 100,000 or so clones, about 90% of them singletons. This clone appeared once. The V segment lost 2 bases and the J segment 4 bases; nucleotides outside the gene matches: 11. This CDR3 has 18 amino acids. CDR1 and CDR2 (germline): SGHAT, FQNNGV. The receptor was isolated from a man in his thirties or forties in a cohort sampled during active COVID-19. Sequencing was carried out using peripheral blood. J is TRBJ2-1 and V is TRBV11-2, with 10 bases aligning to TRBD1. DNA of the CDR3: TGTGCCAGCAGCTTACGTCACCTGGGACAGGGGTTGTACAATGAGCAGTTCTTC. It is translated as CASSLRHLGQGLYNEQFF.